What follows are 25 T cell receptor beta chains derived from one specimen sequenced in a study of T-cell reconstitution after alpha-beta-depleted transplantation in children. Construction of the TCRbeta library involved unique molecular identifiers. TCRdb called the PCR reads again in MiXCR, with one record for every CDR3 protein. This sample yields about 600,000 distinct CDR3 sequences, of which about 23% are seen a single time; roughly 14% belongs to the top ten. The sequencing here drew on PBMCs, mostly from graft donor cells, taken 360 days after TCRalphabeta/CD19-depleted stem cell transplant. The receptors derive from a boy less than two years old who had a stem cell transplant for acute myeloid leukemia, so the T cells may come from the graft donor.

V and J are TRBV7-9 and TRBJ2-7; 9 nucleotides align to TRBD1. The CDR3 runs 16 residues. Germline V lookup: CDR1 SEHNR, CDR2 FQNEAQ (reference sequence). Germline trimming cut 4 bases from V and 1 base from J; bases unmatched to any gene: 8. The CDR3 region has the DNA TGTGCCAGCAGCTCCAACTCCGGGACAGGGTCCTACGAGCAGTACGTC. Amino acids: CASSSNSGTGSYEQYV.

The V and J genes are TRBV6-5 and TRBJ2-6; the D gene is possibly TRBD1 (5 bases). Between the trimmed V and J ends, which lost 1 base and 2 bases, there was a span of 9 bases. This CDR3 has 16 residues. The germline V gene encodes CDR1 MNHEY and CDR2 SVGAGI. The CDR3 region is CASSYLSGTGANVLTF. The CDR3 nucleotides are TGTGCCAGCAGTTACTTATCAGGGACTGGGGCCAACGTCCTGACTTTC.

The chain has TRBV20-1 and TRBJ2-6; the D gene is possibly TRBD2 (5 bases). CDR3 length: 17 amino acids. V gave up 0 bases and J gave up 0 bases, with 12 bases separating them. Per germline, CDR1 DFQATT and CDR2 SNEGSKA (reference sequence). CDR3 protein: CSARDARVDSGANVLTF. CDR3 nucleotides: TGCAGTGCTAGAGACGCGAGGGTCGACTCTGGGGCCAACGTCCTGACTTTC.

The sample holds a few counts of this clonotype. The chain carries TRBV6-1 and TRBJ2-5, with 8 bases matching TRBD2. Germline loops: CDR1 MNHNS, CDR2 SASEGT. The CDR3 sequence is 14 residues long. V shed 6 bases, J shed 5 bases, and the junction held 8 bases outside the gene matches. The CDR3 sequence is CASSPRTSWETQYF. The CDR3 DNA sequence: TGTGCCAGCAGCCCCCGGACTAGCTGGGAGACCCAGTACTTC.

This clonotype was observed a few times. The J gene is TRBJ1-2, the V gene TRBV29-1, with 10 nucleotides matching TRBD1. Germline V gives CDR1 SQVTM, CDR2 ANQGSEA. Losses at the gene ends were 6 bases for V and 8 bases for J; bases not matched to a gene: 9. CDR3 length: 13 residues. The CDR3 coding sequence is TGCAGCGTCGCCCCCGGGACAGGGGTCGGCTACACCTTC. The encoded protein is CSVAPGTGVGYTF.

In DNA, the CDR3 is TGTGCCATCAGAGGCGCGGCTGGGAGGACCTTCAGTGAGCAGTTCTTC. Amino acid sequence: CAIRGAAGRTFSEQFF. The chain uses TRBV6-1 and TRBJ2-1; possibly TRBD2 for D (6 bases). This CDR3 has 16 amino acids. CDR1 and CDR2 from the germline V gene are MNHNS and SASEGT. V dropped 10 bases and J dropped 9 bases, with 28 bases sitting between them.

This chain uses TRBV7-2 with TRBJ2-3, with 10 nucleotides matching TRBD2. This CDR3 contains 14 residues. V was clipped by 4 bases and J by 6 bases; unmatched bases: 4. The germline CDR1 and CDR2 sequences are SGHTA and FQGNSA. The CDR3: CASSSAGGLDTQYF. CDR3 sequence (DNA): TGTGCCAGCAGCTCAGCGGGGGGGCTGGATACGCAGTATTTT.

This clonotype has just a few counts. The rearrangement uses TRBV28 and TRBJ2-1; D not resolved. Trimming stripped 1 base from V and 4 bases from J, with 5 bases between. The CDR3 is 13 residues long. Germline V CDR1 and CDR2: MDHEN, SYDVKM. The CDR3 spells CASSLSLYNEQFF. DNA for the CDR3: TGTGCCAGCAGTTTATCCCTGTACAATGAGCAGTTCTTC.

This clonotype was seen only a few times. J is TRBJ2-7 and V is TRBV11-1; perhaps D is TRBD1 or TRBD2 (5 bases each). V was cut by 5 bases and J by 1 base, with 12 bases left in between. There are 14 residues in the CDR3. Germline CDR1 is SGHAT and CDR2 is FQDESV (reference sequence). Here the CDR3 reads CASSRQRNSYEQYV. The CDR3 DNA reads as TGTGCCAGCAGCCGACAGCGGAATTCCTACGAGCAGTACGTC.

The CDR3 nucleotides are TGTGCCAGCACGGGCAGGATTTACAATGAGCAGTTCTTC. Amino acids: CASTGRIYNEQFF. This chain links TRBV12-3 or TRBV12-4 with TRBJ2-1; no reliable D call. The V end was cut by 7 bases, the J end by 4 bases, with 11 bases between. The CDR3 spans 13 residues.

The chain joins TRBV7-9 to TRBJ2-1, with D perhaps matching TRBD1 (5 bases). Looked up from germline, CDR1 is SEHNR and CDR2 is FQNEAQ (reference sequence). The V end lost 5 bases, the J end lost 9 bases, and 11 bases lay between the germline ends. The CDR3 sequence is 12 residues long. The CDR3 sequence: CASSQGMIEQFF. Written as DNA, the CDR3 is TGTGCCAGCAGCCAGGGCATGATTGAGCAGTTCTTC.

The chain combines TRBV25-1 with TRBJ2-3; D is tentatively TRBD1 or TRBD2 (7 bases each). The germline CDR1 and CDR2 sequences are MGHDK and SYGVNS. Deletions cut 6 bases from V and 7 bases from J, with 11 bases between. This CDR3 region has 12 residues. CDR3 DNA: TGTGCCAGCAGCCAGGGGGGGAATACGCAGTATTTT. It is translated as CASSQGGNTQYF.

The V call is TRBV20-1, the J call TRBJ1-4; 7 bases are shared with TRBD1. V was clipped by 3 bases and J by 5 bases; unmatched bases: 9. CDR1 DFQATT and CDR2 SNEGSKA come from the germline V gene (reference sequence). The CDR3 is 15 residues long. This CDR3 is CSARDDRAGNEKLFF. In DNA, the CDR3 is TGCAGTGCTAGGGACGACAGGGCTGGGAATGAAAAACTGTTTTTT.

This clonotype was seen at least ten times. This chain uses TRBV20-1 with TRBJ1-5; D gene uncertain. The CDR3 covers 14 residues. Germline CDR1 is DFQATT and CDR2 is SNEGSKA (reference sequence). The V gene lost 0 bases and the J gene lost 4 bases, with 10 bases spanning the gap. The CDR3 spells CSARDPGGNQPQHF. As DNA, the CDR3 is TGCAGTGCTAGAGATCCCGGCGGTAATCAGCCCCAGCATTTT.

The rearrangement uses TRBV5-1 and TRBJ2-7, with 10 bases identical to TRBD2. Germline lookup yields CDR1 SGHRS and CDR2 YFSETQ. This CDR3 comprises 16 residues. V gave up 0 bases and J gave up 0 bases; unmatched junction bases: 3. CDR3 nucleotides: TGCGCCAGCAGCTTGGATCTAGCGGGGGCCTCCTACGAGCAGTACTTC. It yields the protein CASSLDLAGASYEQYF.

This clonotype was detected only a few times. The V gene is TRBV6-5, the J gene TRBJ2-7; 15 bases map to TRBD2. Germline loops: CDR1 MNHEY, CDR2 SVGAGI. V dropped 0 bases and J dropped 3; count of bases not matched to a gene: 6. CDR3 length equals 18 residues. The CDR3 region is CASSYSRTSGGGSYEQYF. The CDR3 DNA sequence: TGTGCCAGCAGTTACTCGAGGACTAGCGGGGGGGGTAGCTACGAGCAGTACTTC.

This clonotype was detected many times. The chain joins TRBV12-3 or TRBV12-4 to TRBJ1-5; 8 positions match TRBD1. The CDR3 contains 15 residues. V shed 7 bases, J shed 0 bases, and the junction held 5 bases outside the gene matches. The CDR3 loop reads CASTAGGYSNQPQHF. CDR3 in DNA: TGTGCCAGCACTGCAGGGGGCTATAGCAATCAGCCCCAGCATTTT.

A few counts support this clonotype. In nucleotides, the CDR3 is TGCAGCGCGACAGAGCCCACCGGGGAGCTGTTTTTT. It is translated as CSATEPTGELFF. The chain recombines TRBV29-1 with TRBJ2-2, with a possible D match to TRBD1 (5 bases). The CDR3 is 12 amino acids. CDR1 SQVTM and CDR2 ANQGSEA come from the germline V gene. Trimming cost V 7 bases and J 4 bases, with 10 bases left between them.

In its sample, this clonotype was seen many times. This chain uses TRBV2 with TRBJ2-2, with a possible D match to TRBD2 (7 bases). CDR1 SNHLY and CDR2 FYNNEI come from the germline V gene. Trimming removed 4 bases from V and 4 bases from J, with 16 bases in between. The CDR3 length is 16 residues. The CDR3 DNA sequence: TGTGCCAGCAGTGTGCGCGGGGGCTTTGGCACCGGGGAGCTGTTTTTT. Residues: CASSVRGGFGTGELFF.

The chain joins TRBV4-3 to TRBJ2-1; 8 positions match TRBD1. Germline CDR1 LGHNA, CDR2 YSLEER. This CDR3 has 18 residues. V was clipped by 4 bases and J by 1 base; unmatched bases: 12. CDR3 residues: CASSRARPGQASYNEQFF. DNA of the CDR3: TGCGCCAGCAGCCGGGCCCGACCGGGACAGGCTTCCTACAATGAGCAGTTCTTC.

The rearrangement links TRBV6-5 to TRBJ1-2, with D possibly matching TRBD1 (6 bases). Trimming took 2 bases from V and 6 from J, leaving 19 bases between them. The CDR3 extends over 16 amino acids. The germline CDR1 and CDR2 sequences are MNHEY and SVGAGI. For the CDR3, the DNA is TGTGCCAGCAGTTACAATTCCGGTAGGACAGCTAATGGCTACACCTTC. Its protein is CASSYNSGRTANGYTF.

This clonotype was seen only a few times. The chain couples TRBV9 to TRBJ2-2; 8 bases match TRBD2. V gave up 3 bases and J gave up 7 bases; unmatched junction bases: 5. Germline V gives CDR1 SGDLS, CDR2 YYNGEE. CDR3 size: 14 residues. The CDR3 sequence: CASSAGLANGELFF. The DNA for the CDR3 is TGTGCCAGCAGCGCAGGACTAGCTAACGGGGAGCTGTTTTTT.

This clonotype showed up many times. The gene calls are TRBV2 and TRBJ2-3, with 7 bases identical to TRBD2. CDR3 length: 16 amino acids. With 4 bases clipped from V and 4 bases from J, the junction kept 11 bases outside the gene matches. Germline V gene sequence: CDR1 SNHLY, CDR2 FYNNEI. The DNA for the CDR3 is TGTGCCAGCAGTGGGCTAAGCGGGGATGTGTCAGATACGCAGTATTTT. Residues: CASSGLSGDVSDTQYF. The full variable domain, completed using reference TRBV2 and TRBJ2-3, is EPEVTQTPSHQVTQMGQEVILRCVPISNHLYFYWYRQILGQKVEFLVSFYNNEISEKSEIFDDQFSVERPDGSNFTLKIRSTKLEDSAMYFCASSGLSGDVSDTQYFGPGTRLTVL.

This chain joins TRBV11-2 and TRBJ2-5; 7 bases line up with TRBD1. Unmatched junction bases numbered 7, after V lost 7 bases and J lost 5 bases. Germline V lookup: CDR1 SGHAT, CDR2 FQNNGV. CDR3 length: 13 amino acids. The CDR3 nucleotides read TGTGCCAGCACCTATACAGGGGAGGAGACCCAGTACTTC. This encodes CASTYTGEETQYF.

The V and J genes are TRBV3-1 and TRBJ2-1; 11 bases line up with TRBD2. Trimming removed 2 bases from V and 5 bases from J; junction bases left unmatched: 2. The CDR3 is 15 amino acids. Germline CDR1 LGHDT, CDR2 YNNKEL (reference sequence). The CDR3, as DNA: TGTGCCAGCAGCCAATCGGGACTAGCGGACAATGAGCAGTTCTTC. As protein: CASSQSGLADNEQFF.